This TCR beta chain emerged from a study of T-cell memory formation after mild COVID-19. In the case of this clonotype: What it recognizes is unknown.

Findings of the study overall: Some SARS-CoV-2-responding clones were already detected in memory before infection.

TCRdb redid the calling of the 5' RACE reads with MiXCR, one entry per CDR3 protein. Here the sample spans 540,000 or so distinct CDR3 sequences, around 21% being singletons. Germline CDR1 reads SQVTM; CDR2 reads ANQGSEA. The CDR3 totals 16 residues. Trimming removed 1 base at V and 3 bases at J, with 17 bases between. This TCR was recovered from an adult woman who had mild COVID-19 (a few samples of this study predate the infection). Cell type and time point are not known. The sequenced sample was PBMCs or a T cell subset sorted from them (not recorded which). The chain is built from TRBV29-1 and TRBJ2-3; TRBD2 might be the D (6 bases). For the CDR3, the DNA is TGCAGCGTTGAAGGGAGGGCAGGGCTTTGGACAGATACGCAGTATTTT. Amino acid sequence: CSVEGRAGLWTDTQYF.